The present T cell receptor beta chain was sequenced within a study of cytomegalovirus exposure and HLA in healthy donors. Note on this clone: Antigen: not known.

Study outcomes and limitations: Cytomegalovirus-associated TCR beta chains were listed, numbering over 150.

Separate from the roughly 700-subject first cohort was the 120-subject validation cohort, to which the donors belonged. Sequencing was performed with immunoSEQ multiplex PCR; in TCRdb, only in-frame clones are kept and a portion is missing. The data hold about 220,000 clones, with about 89% observed a single time. Looked up from germline, CDR1 is SGHTA and CDR2 is FQGTGA. CDR3 length: 16 amino acids. V trimming: 5 bases; J trimming: 2 bases; junction bases outside the gene matches: 11. The sample comprised PBMCs. The genes are TRBV7-3 and TRBJ1-2; 7 bases are a match to TRBD1. This clonotype originated in a woman aged 18-35 years in good health and CMV-seronegative. CDR3 amino acids: CASSPSPDRINYGYTF. The CDR3 bases are TGTGCCAGCAGCCCCTCACCGGACAGGATAAACTATGGCTACACCTTC.